Sequencing of this TCR beta chain was carried out in a study of post-analysis software for immune sequencing data. Study-wide context: Patients with relapsing-remitting, secondary progressive and progressive-relapsing multiple sclerosis courses were all represented.

A word on this clonotype: Its antigen is currently unknown.

V gave up 5 bases and J gave up 6 bases, with 13 bases separating them. The length of the CDR3 is 13 residues. In germline, CDR1 is SGHTA, CDR2 FQGNSA. TCR beta libraries were prepared from cDNA with unique molecular identifiers. The authors obtained 400,000 to 600,000 cDNA molecules from around 0.96 to 9.9 million T cells. Using its own MiXCR run on the PCR reads, TCRdb lists one record per CDR3 protein. The data hold hundreds of thousands of distinct CDR3 sequences, with roughly 45% observed a single time. Findings and caveats of the study: TRBV5-6, TRBV5-1 and TRBV20-1 belonged to a set of a handful of TRBV segments that were more frequent in patients than controls.

The receptor was isolated from a girl under 18 with multiple sclerosis. What was sequenced was blood. The chain carries TRBV7-2 and TRBJ1-1; D is possibly TRBD1 (5 bases). The CDR3 region is CASSQLRGAEAFF. In DNA form, the CDR3 reads TGTGCCAGCAGCCAACTTAGGGGCGCTGAAGCTTTCTTT.